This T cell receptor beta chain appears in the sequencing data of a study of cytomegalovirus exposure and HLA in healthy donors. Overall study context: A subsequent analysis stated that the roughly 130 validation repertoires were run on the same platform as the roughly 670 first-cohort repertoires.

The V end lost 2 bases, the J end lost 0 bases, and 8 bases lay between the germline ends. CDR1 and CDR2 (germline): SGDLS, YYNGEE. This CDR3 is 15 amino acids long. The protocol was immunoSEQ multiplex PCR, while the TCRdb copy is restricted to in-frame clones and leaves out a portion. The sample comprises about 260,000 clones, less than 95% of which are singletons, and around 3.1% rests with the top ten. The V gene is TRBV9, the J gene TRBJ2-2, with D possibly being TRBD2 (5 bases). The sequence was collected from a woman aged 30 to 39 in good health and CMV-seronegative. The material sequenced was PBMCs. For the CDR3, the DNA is TGTGCCAGCAGCGTCGGACTGTCGAACACCGGGGAGCTGTTTTTT. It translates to CASSVGLSNTGELFF. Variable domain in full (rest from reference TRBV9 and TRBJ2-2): DSGVTQTPKHLITATGQRVTLRCSPRSGDLSVYWYQQSLDQGLQFLIQYYNGEERAKGNILERFSAQQFPDLHSELNLSSLELGDSALYFCASSVGLSNTGELFFGEGSRLTVL.